This T cell receptor beta chain was found in a study of sequential checkpoint blockade in melanoma. TCRdb's copy holds only in-frame clones and misses some; the assay was immunoSEQ multiplex PCR. The table records roughly 30,000 clones, over 80% of them present only once. This sample's treatment: randomized to nivolumab then ipilimumab (arm A) or the reverse (arm B). DNA-damaging chemotherapy had not been given to any patient beforehand. PBMC sorting kept live CD3+CD8+ cells without CD19 or CD56. This clone was found a few times. This CDR3 spans 14 amino acids. Trimming pared 0 bases from V and 0 bases from J, leaving 6 bases between. Germline V gene lookup returns CDR1 MGHDK and CDR2 SYGVNS.

The sample was CD8+ T cells sorted from blood (inferred from file names), taken from a patient given nivolumab and ipilimumab in sequence. V and J are TRBV25-1 and TRBJ2-7; no clear D gene. This clonotype was sampled from a human donor with melanoma. CDR3 residues: CASSEYRFSYEQYF. CDR3 coding DNA: TGTGCCAGCAGTGAATATCGGTTCTCCTACGAGCAGTACTTC.